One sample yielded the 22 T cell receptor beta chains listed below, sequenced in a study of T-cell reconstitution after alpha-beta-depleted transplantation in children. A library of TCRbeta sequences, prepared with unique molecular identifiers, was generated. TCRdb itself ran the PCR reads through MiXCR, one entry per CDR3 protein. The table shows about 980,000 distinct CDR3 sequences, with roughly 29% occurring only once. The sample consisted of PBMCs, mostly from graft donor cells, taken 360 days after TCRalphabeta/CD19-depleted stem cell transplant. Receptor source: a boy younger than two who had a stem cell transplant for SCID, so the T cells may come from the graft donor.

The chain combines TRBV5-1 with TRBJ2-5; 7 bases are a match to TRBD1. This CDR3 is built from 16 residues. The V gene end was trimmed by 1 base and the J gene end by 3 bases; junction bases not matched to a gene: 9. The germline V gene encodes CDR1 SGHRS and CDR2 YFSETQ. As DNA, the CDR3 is TGCGCCAGCAGCTTGCCGACTGGGACAGCGAAAGAGACCCAGTACTTC. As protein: CASSLPTGTAKETQYF. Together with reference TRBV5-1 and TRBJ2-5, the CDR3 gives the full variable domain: KAGVTQTPRYLIKTRGQQVTLSCSPISGHRSVSWYQQTPGQGLQFLFEYFSETQRNKGNFPGRFSGRQFSNSRSEMNVSTLELGDSALYLCASSLPTGTAKETQYFGPGTRLLVL.

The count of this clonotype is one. CDR3 coding DNA: TGCGCCAGCAGCCGCCTCCCGCAGTCTGACTTTCGAGAGACCCAGTACTTC. Amino acid sequence: CASSRLPQSDFRETQYF. V is TRBV5-1 and J is TRBJ2-5, with D hard to call. CDR1 is SGHRS, CDR2 YFSETQ, per germline. The V and J ends lost 4 bases and 4 bases respectively, with 23 bases between them. CDR3 length: 17 amino acids.

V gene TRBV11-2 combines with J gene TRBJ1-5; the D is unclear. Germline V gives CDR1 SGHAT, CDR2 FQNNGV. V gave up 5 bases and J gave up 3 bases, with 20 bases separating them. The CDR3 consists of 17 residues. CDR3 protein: CASSETRTEESNQPQHF. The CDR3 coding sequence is TGTGCCAGCAGCGAAACCCGGACGGAGGAGTCCAATCAGCCCCAGCATTTT.

The chain's CDR3 is CASSLYRAGGSGELFF. The CDR3 DNA is TGTGCCAGCAGTTTATATCGAGCGGGGGGATCCGGGGAGCTGTTTTTT. V and J are TRBV12-3 or TRBV12-4 and TRBJ2-2, with 9 bases aligning to TRBD2. This CDR3 contains 16 residues. Trimming at V came to 2 bases and at J to 6 bases, leaving 7 bases not matched to a gene.

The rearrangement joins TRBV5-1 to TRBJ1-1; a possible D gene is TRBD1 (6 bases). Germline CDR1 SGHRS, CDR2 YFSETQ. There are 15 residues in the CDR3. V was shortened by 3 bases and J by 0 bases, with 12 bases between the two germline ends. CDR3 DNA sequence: TGCGCCAGCAGCTGGGTGACAGGACTGAACACTGAAGCTTTCTTT. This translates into CASSWVTGLNTEAFF.

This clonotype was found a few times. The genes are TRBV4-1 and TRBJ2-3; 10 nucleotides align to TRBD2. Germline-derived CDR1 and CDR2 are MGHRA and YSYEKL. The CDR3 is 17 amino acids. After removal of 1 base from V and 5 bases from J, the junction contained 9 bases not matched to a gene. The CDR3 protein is CASSQGSGGAAVDTQYF. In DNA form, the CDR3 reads TGCGCCAGCAGCCAAGGGAGCGGGGGGGCCGCGGTAGATACGCAGTATTTT.

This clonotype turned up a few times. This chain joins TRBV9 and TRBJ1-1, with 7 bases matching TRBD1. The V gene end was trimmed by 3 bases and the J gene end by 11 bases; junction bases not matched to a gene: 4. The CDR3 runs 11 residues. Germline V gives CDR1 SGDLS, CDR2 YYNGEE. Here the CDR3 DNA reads TGTGCCAGCAGCGCTGGACAGGCTGCTTTCTTT. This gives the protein CASSAGQAAFF.

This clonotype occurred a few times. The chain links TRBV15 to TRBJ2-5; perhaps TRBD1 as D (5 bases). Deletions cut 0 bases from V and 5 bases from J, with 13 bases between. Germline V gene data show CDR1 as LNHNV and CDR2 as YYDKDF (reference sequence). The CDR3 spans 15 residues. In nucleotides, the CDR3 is TGTGCCACCAGCAGAGATGCGCCAGGGATGGAGACCCAGTACTTC. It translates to CATSRDAPGMETQYF.

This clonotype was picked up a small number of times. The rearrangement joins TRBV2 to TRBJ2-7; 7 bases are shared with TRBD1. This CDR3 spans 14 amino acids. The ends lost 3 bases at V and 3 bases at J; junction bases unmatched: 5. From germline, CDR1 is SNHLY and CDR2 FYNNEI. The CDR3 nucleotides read TGTGCCAGCAGTGATTGGGACAGCCTCTACGAGCAGTACTTC. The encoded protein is CASSDWDSLYEQYF.

The CDR3, as DNA: TGTGCCAGCAGCTTATGGTTGCGGGATGATGGCTACACCTTC. This gives the protein CASSLWLRDDGYTF. The chain carries TRBV7-9 and TRBJ1-2; D gene ambiguous. CDR3 length equals 14 residues. The V gene lost 2 bases and the J gene lost 6 bases, with 13 bases spanning the gap. Germline V CDR1 and CDR2: SEHNR, FQNEAQ (reference sequence).

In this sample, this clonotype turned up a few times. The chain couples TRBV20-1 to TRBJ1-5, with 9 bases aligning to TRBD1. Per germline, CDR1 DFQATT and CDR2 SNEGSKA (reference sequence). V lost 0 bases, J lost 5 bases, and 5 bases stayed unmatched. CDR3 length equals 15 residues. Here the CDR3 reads CSAREGTGTHQPQHF. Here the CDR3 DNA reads TGCAGTGCTAGAGAAGGGACAGGGACCCATCAGCCCCAGCATTTT.

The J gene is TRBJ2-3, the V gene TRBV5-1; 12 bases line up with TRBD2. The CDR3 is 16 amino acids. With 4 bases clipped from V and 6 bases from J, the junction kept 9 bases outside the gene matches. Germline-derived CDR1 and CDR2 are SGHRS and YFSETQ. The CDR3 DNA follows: TGCGCCAGCAGCCTTACTAGCGGGGGGACTATGGATACGCAGTATTTT. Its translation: CASSLTSGGTMDTQYF.

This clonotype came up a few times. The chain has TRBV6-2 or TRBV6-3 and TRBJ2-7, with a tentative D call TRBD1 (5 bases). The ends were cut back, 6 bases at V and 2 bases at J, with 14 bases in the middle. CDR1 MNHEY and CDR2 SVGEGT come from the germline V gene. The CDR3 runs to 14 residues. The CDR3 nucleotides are TGTGCCAGCAGCCTACGGACAAGAGCCTACGAGCAGTACTTC. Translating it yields CASSLRTRAYEQYF.

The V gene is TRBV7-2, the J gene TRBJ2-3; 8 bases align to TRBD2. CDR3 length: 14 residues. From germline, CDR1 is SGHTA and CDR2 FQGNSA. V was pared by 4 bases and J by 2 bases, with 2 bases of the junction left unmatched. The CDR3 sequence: CASSYGLATDTQYF. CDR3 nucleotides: TGTGCCAGCAGCTACGGACTAGCCACAGATACGCAGTATTTT.

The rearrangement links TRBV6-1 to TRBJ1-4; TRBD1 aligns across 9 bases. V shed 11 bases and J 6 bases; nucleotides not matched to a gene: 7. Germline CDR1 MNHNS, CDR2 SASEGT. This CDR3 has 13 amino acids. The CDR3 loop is CAGSGTGHEKLFF. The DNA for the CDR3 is TGTGCCGGGTCCGGGACAGGGCATGAAAAACTGTTTTTT.

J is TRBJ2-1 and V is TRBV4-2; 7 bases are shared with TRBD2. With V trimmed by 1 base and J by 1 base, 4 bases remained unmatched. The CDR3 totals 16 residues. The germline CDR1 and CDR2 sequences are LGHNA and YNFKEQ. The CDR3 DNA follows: TGTGCCAGCAGCCAAGTCGGGGAGGGGTCCTACAATGAGCAGTTCTTC. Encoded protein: CASSQVGEGSYNEQFF.

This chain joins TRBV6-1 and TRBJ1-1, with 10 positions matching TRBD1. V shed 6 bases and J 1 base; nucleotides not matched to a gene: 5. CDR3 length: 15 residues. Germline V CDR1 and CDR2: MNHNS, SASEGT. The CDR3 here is CASRRQGAGNTEAFF. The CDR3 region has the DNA TGTGCCAGCAGGAGACAGGGGGCCGGGAACACTGAAGCTTTCTTT.

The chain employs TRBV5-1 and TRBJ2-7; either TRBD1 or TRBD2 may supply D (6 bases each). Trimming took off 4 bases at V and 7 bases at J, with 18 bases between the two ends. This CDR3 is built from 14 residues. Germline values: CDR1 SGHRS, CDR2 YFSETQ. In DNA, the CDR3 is TGCGCCAGCAGCCGTGGGGGGCCCATTGATGAGCAGTACTTC. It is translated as CASSRGGPIDEQYF. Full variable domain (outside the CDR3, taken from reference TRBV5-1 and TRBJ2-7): KAGVTQTPRYLIKTRGQQVTLSCSPISGHRSVSWYQQTPGQGLQFLFEYFSETQRNKGNFPGRFSGRQFSNSRSEMNVSTLELGDSALYLCASSRGGPIDEQYFGPGTRLTVT.

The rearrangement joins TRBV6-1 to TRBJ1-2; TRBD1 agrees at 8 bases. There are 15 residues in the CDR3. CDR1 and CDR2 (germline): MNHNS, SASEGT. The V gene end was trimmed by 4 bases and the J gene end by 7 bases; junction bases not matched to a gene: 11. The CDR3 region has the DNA TGTGCCAGCAGTGCCTTTCGACAGGGGCCGAGTGGCTACACCTTC. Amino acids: CASSAFRQGPSGYTF.

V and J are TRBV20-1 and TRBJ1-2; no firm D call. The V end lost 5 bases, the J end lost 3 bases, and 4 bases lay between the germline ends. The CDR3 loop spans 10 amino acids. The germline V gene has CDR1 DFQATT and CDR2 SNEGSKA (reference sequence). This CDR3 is CSAPYYGYTF. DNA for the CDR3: TGCAGTGCTCCATACTATGGCTACACCTTC.

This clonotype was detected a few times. The CDR3: CASSLDLRGTGANVLTF. CDR3 nucleotide sequence: TGTGCCAGCAGCTTAGACCTCAGGGGAACTGGGGCCAACGTCCTGACTTTC. The J gene is TRBJ2-6, the V gene TRBV5-5, with a tentative D call TRBD1 (6 bases). The CDR3 is 17 residues long. Germline CDR1 is SGHKS and CDR2 is YYEKEE (reference sequence). Trimming took off 2 bases at V and 2 bases at J, with 14 bases between the two ends.

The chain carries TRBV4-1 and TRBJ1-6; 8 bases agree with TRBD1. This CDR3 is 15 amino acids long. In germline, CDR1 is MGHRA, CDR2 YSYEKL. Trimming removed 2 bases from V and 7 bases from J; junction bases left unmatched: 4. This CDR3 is CASSQRQGMNSPLHF. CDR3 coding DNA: TGCGCCAGCAGCCAAAGACAGGGGATGAATTCACCCCTCCACTTT.